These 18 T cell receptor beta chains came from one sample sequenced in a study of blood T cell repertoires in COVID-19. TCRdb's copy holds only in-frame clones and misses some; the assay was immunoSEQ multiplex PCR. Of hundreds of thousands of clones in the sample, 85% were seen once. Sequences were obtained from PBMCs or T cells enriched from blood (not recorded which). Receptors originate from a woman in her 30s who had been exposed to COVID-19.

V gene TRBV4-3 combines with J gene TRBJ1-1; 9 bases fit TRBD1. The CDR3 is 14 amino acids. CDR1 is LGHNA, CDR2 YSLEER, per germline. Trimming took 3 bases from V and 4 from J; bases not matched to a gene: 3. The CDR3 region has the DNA TGCGCCAGCAGCCACATGACAGGGGGCACTGAAGCTTTCTTT. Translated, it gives CASSHMTGGTEAFF.

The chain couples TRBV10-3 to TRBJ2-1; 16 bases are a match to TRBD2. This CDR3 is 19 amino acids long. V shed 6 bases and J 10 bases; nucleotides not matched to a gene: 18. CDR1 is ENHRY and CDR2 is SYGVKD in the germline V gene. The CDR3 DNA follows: TGTGCCATCAGCCCTCCGGGACTAGCGGGAGGGCGAATGAAAAAAGAGCAGTTCTTC. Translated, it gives CAISPPGLAGGRMKKEQFF.

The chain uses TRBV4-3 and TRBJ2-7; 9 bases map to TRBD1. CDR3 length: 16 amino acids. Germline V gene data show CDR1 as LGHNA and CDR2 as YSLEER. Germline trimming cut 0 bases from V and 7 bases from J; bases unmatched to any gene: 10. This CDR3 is CASSQEFTGGAGEQYF. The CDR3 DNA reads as TGCGCCAGCAGCCAAGAATTCACAGGGGGCGCGGGGGAGCAGTACTTC.

The DNA for the CDR3 is TGTGCCACCAGTGAAAACGGGGGGTTATACGAGCAGTACTTC. Residues: CATSENGGLYEQYF. The V call is TRBV24-1, the J call TRBJ2-7, with 7 bases matching TRBD2. CDR1 KGHDR and CDR2 SFDVKD come from the germline V gene. The V gene end was trimmed by 4 bases and the J gene end by 4 bases; junction bases not matched to a gene: 6. CDR3 length equals 14 residues.

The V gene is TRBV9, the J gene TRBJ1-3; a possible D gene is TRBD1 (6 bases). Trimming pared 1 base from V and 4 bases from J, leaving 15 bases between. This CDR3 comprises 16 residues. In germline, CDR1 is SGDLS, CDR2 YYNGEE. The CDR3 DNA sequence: TGTGCCAGCAGCGTATCGACAACAGGGATGGGAAACACCATATATTTT. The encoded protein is CASSVSTTGMGNTIYF. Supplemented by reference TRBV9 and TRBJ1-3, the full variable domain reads DSGVTQTPKHLITATGQRVTLRCSPRSGDLSVYWYQQSLDQGLQFLIQYYNGEERAKGNILERFSAQQFPDLHSELNLSSLELGDSALYFCASSVSTTGMGNTIYFGEGSWLTVV.

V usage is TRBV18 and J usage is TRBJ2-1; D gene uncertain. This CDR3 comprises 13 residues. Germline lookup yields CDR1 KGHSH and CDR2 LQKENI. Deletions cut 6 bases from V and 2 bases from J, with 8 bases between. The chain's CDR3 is CASSPSTYNEQFF. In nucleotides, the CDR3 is TGTGCCAGCTCCCCCTCTACCTACAATGAGCAGTTCTTC.

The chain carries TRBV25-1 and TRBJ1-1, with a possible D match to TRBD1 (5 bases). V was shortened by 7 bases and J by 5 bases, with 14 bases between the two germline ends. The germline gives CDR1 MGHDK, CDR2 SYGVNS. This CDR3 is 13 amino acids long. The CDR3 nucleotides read TGTGCCAGCAACTCTCCGGGGGGGACTGAAGCTTTCTTT. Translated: CASNSPGGTEAFF.

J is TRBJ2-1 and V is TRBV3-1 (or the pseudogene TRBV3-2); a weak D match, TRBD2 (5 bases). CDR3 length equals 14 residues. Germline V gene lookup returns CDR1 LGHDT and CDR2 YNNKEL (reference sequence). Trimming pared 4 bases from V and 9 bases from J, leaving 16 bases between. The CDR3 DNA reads TGTGCCAGCAGCCGCTGGGCCTCTAGCACTGAGCAGTTCTTC. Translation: CASSRWASSTEQFF.

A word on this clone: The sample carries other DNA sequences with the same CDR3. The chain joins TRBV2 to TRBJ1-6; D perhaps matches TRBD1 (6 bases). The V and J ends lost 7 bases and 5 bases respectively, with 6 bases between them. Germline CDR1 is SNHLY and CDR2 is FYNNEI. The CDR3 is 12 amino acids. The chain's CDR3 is CASNRDNSPLHF. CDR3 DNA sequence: TGTGCCAGCAACAGGGATAATTCACCCCTCCACTTT.

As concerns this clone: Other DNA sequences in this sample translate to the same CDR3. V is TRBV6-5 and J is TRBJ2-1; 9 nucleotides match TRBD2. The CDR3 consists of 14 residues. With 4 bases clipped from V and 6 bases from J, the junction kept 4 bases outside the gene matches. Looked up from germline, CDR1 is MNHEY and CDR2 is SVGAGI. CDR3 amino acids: CASSLAGVGNEQFF. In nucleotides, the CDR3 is TGTGCCAGCAGTTTAGCGGGAGTGGGCAATGAGCAGTTCTTC.

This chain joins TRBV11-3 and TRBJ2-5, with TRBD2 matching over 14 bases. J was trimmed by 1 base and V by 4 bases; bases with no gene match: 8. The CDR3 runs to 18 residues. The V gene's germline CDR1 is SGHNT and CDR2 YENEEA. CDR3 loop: CASSSGLAGGNIQETQYF. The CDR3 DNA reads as TGTGCCAGCAGCTCCGGACTAGCGGGGGGAAATATCCAAGAGACCCAGTACTTC.

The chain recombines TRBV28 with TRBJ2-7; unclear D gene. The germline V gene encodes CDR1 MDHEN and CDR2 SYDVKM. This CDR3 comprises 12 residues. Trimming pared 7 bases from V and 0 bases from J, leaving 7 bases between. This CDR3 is CASTPGSYEQYF. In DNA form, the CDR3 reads TGTGCCAGCACCCCCGGCTCCTACGAGCAGTACTTC.

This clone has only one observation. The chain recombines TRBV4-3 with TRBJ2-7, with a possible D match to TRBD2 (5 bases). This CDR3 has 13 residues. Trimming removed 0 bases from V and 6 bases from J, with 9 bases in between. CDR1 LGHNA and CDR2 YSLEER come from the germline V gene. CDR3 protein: CASSQDREGEQYF. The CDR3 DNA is TGCGCCAGCAGCCAAGATCGGGAAGGCGAGCAGTACTTC.

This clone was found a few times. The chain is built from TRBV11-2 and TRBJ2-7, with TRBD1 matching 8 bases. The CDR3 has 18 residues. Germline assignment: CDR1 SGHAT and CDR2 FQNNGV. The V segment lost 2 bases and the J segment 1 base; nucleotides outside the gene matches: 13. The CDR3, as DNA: TGTGCCAGCAGCTTATTCTCCCTCGGACAGGGTGGATCCTACGAGCAGTACTTC. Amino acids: CASSLFSLGQGGSYEQYF.

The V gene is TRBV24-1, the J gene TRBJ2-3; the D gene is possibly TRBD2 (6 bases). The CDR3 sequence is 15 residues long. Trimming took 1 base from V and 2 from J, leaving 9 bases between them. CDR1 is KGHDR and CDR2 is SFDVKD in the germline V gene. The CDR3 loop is CATSDFAGTTDTQYF. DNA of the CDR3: TGTGCCACCAGTGATTTTGCGGGAACCACAGATACGCAGTATTTT.

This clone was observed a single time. Here the CDR3 DNA reads TGTGCCAGCAAGAAGCTAACTAGCGAGTCCTACGAGCAGTACTTC. This codes for CASKKLTSESYEQYF. The chain joins TRBV27 to TRBJ2-7; 7 bases are a match to TRBD2. J lost 1 base, V lost 7 bases, and 10 bases had no gene match. CDR3 size: 15 residues. CDR1 is MNHEY and CDR2 is SMNVEV in the germline V gene (reference sequence).

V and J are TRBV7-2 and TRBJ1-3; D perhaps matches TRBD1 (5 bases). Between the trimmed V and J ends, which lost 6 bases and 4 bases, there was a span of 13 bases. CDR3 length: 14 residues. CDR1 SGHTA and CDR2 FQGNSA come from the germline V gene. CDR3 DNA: TGTGCCAGCAGTCCCAGGGCAAACGGAAACACCATATATTTT. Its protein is CASSPRANGNTIYF.

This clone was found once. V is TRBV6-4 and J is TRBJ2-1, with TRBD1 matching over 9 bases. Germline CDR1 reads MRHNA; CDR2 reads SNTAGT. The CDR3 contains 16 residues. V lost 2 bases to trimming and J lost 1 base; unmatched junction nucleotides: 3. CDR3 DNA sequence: TGTGCCAGCAGTGACACGGACAGGGGATCCTACAATGAGCAGTTCTTC. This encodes CASSDTDRGSYNEQFF.